These 4 T cell receptor beta chains came from one sample sequenced in a study of cytomegalovirus exposure and HLA in healthy donors. Vbeta (60) and Jbeta (13) primers were used in the PCR. Using immunoSEQ multiplex PCR, the repertoire was profiled, and TCRdb retains in-frame clones only, with some absent. This table holds more than 95,000 clones, about 73% found once. Specimen: PBMCs. Receptor source: a woman aged 50 to 60 in good health and CMV-seropositive.

The chain uses TRBV5-8 and TRBJ2-7, with 8 bases identical to TRBD1. Unmatched junction bases numbered 8, after V lost 4 bases and J lost 5 bases. CDR1 and CDR2 (germline): SGHTS, YDEGEE. CDR3 length: 14 residues. CDR3 protein: CASSRTGFRHEQYF. In nucleotides, the CDR3 is TGTGCCAGCAGCAGGACAGGGTTTAGGCACGAGCAGTACTTC.

The V gene is TRBV5-6, the J gene TRBJ2-7; TRBD1 matches at 8 bases. Germline V gene data show CDR1 as SGHDT and CDR2 as YYEEEE. The V segment lost 4 bases and the J segment 1 base; nucleotides outside the gene matches: 7. This CDR3 is 15 amino acids long. CDR3: CASSLDRVWSYEQYF. The CDR3 nucleotides read TGTGCCAGCAGCCTGGACAGGGTTTGGTCCTACGAGCAGTACTTC.

This clone was observed a few times. In DNA form, the CDR3 reads TGTGCCAGCAGAGGACAGGCCCAGCATTTT. It encodes CASRGQAQHF. This chain links TRBV2 with TRBJ1-5, with TRBD1 matching over 7 bases. This CDR3 has 10 amino acids. Looked up from germline, CDR1 is SNHLY and CDR2 is FYNNEI. V was clipped by 6 bases and J by 11 bases; unmatched bases: 1. Full variable domain (remainder filled in from reference TRBV2 and TRBJ1-5): EPEVTQTPSHQVTQMGQEVILRCVPISNHLYFYWYRQILGQKVEFLVSFYNNEISEKSEIFDDQFSVERPDGSNFTLKIRSTKLEDSAMYFCASRGQAQHFGDGTRLSIL.

This clone was counted between two and nine times. The rearrangement links TRBV2 to TRBJ2-1, with a weak D call TRBD2 (6 bases). This CDR3 is 15 amino acids long. V shed 7 bases and J shed 0 bases, with 13 bases lying between them. CDR1 is SNHLY and CDR2 is FYNNEI in the germline V gene. CDR3 sequence (DNA): TGTGCCAGCAAAGCGGGCGTCACCTCCTACAATGAGCAGTTCTTC. Translating it yields CASKAGVTSYNEQFF.